Listed below are T cell receptor beta chains from one sample, sequenced in a study of beta chain features in type 1 diabetes. The data were produced by immunoSEQ multiplex PCR, yet TCRdb's version contains in-frame clones alone and is incomplete. The sample has about 340,000 clones; about 14% are singletons. Sequenced: naive CD4+ T cells from blood. These receptors were obtained from a woman aged 18 to 35 with type 1 diabetes. The CDR3 runs from the conserved cysteine through the conserved F or W. D genes are given only for firm matches. Clone size appears in some rows only: once, few, many, or a class for an expanded clone.

cdr3_aa cdr3_nt d_call clone_size j_call v_call
CASSPTGQGNEQYF TGTGCCAGCAGCCCTACCGGACAGGGGAACGAGCAGTACTTC TRBD1 few TRBJ2-7 TRBV9
CASSQGQGGNQPQHF TGCGCCAGCAGCCAGGGACAGGGCGGGAATCAGCCCCAGCATTTT TRBD1 - TRBJ1-5 TRBV4-1
CASSVGLAGVLGNEQFF TGTGCCAGCAGCGTAGGACTAGCGGGAGTATTGGGCAATGAGCAGTTCTTC TRBD2 few TRBJ2-1 TRBV9
CASSGTGGYTF TGTGCCAGCAGCGGGACAGGCGGCTACACCTTC TRBD1 - TRBJ1-2 TRBV9
CASSFGGGGTEAFF TGTGCCAGCAGCTTTGGGGGAGGGGGCACTGAAGCTTTCTTT - few TRBJ1-1 TRBV7-9
CASSVTGLGETQYF TGTGCCAGCAGCGTTACAGGGCTGGGGGAGACCCAGTACTTC - few TRBJ2-5 TRBV7-7
CASSPREVYNEQFF TGTGCCAGCAGTCCCCGCGAAGTATACAATGAGCAGTTCTTC - few TRBJ2-1 TRBV27
CSVDRALRGDTQYF TGCAGCGTTGACCGGGCCCTTAGGGGAGATACGCAGTATTTT - few TRBJ2-3 TRBV29-1
CASSDPSSGTSLTGELFF TGTGCCAGCAGTGACCCAAGTAGCGGGACTAGTCTGACCGGGGAGCTGTTTTTT TRBD2 few TRBJ2-2 TRBV25-1
CTSSPPGGLYNEQFF TGCACCAGCAGCCCCCCGGGAGGATTGTACAATGAGCAGTTCTTC - few TRBJ2-1 TRBV1
CASSPPLRQETQYF TGTGCCAGCAGCCCTCCACTTCGCCAAGAGACCCAGTACTTC - - TRBJ2-5 TRBV5-5